This is a list of T cell receptor beta chains from one sample in a study of T cells in Graves' hyperthyroidism and ophthalmopathy. A single record per CDR3 protein comes from TCRdb applying MiXCR to the multiplex PCR reads. The sample has 600,000 to 750,000 distinct CDR3 sequences, approximately 15% seen once; the top ten hold about 16%. Sequenced input: blood. These receptors were taken from a man aged 50-60 years with Graves' hyperthyroidism. Each CDR3 is given with its conserved first and last residue. The order of the fields is V gene, J gene, D gene, clone size, CDR3 DNA, CDR3 protein. D genes are given only for firm matches. Rows give clone size only sometimes, using once, few, many, or a class for an expanded clone.

V: TRBV28
J: TRBJ2-5
D: .
size: many
DNA: TGTGCCAGCAGTTCGGTTAGCGAGATTGTGGAGACCCAGTACTTC
CDR3: CASSSVSEIVETQYF

V: TRBV20-1
J: TRBJ1-6
D: .
size: few
DNA: TGCAGTGCTAGTGGGGGGGCCGGTTCACCCCTCCACTTT
CDR3: CSASGGAGSPLHF

V: TRBV12-3/TRBV12-4
J: TRBJ1-5
D: .
size: many
DNA: TGTGCCAGCAGTTCAACGGAATATAGCAATCAGCCCCAGCATTTT
CDR3: CASSSTEYSNQPQHF

V: TRBV2
J: TRBJ1-1
D: TRBD1
size: many
DNA: TGTGCCACGGTTGACAGGGGGCTTAACACTGAAGCTTTCTTT
CDR3: CATVDRGLNTEAFF

V: TRBV11-2
J: TRBJ2-7
D: .
size: many
DNA: TGTGCCTCTAATTTCCGGGAGAGGTCCTACGAGCAGTACTTC
CDR3: CASNFRERSYEQYF

V: TRBV19
J: TRBJ2-2
D: TRBD1
size: .
DNA: TGTGCCAGTAGTGACCCCGGGACAGGGGGCAGAGGGGTTCGGGGCACCGGGGAGCTGTTTTTT
CDR3: CASSDPGTGGRGVRGTGELFF

V: TRBV24-1
J: TRBJ2-1
D: .
size: many
DNA: TGTGCCACCAGTGGTCCAGCGGTTCAGGCGAAAAATGAGCAGTTCTTC
CDR3: CATSGPAVQAKNEQFF

V: TRBV11-2
J: TRBJ1-4
D: .
size: many
DNA: TGTGCCAGCAGCGATATCAGGGTGTGGGATGAAAAACTGTTTTTT
CDR3: CASSDIRVWDEKLFF

V: TRBV24-1
J: TRBJ1-5
D: .
size: .
DNA: TGTGCCACCAGTGATAATGGACAGTTTGGTCAGCCCCAGCATTTT
CDR3: CATSDNGQFGQPQHF

V: TRBV5-1
J: TRBJ2-3
D: TRBD2
size: many
DNA: TGCGCCAGTACACAGGGACTAGCGAGCGATACGCAGTATTTT
CDR3: CASTQGLASDTQYF

V: TRBV27
J: TRBJ2-7
D: .
size: many
DNA: TGTGCCAGCAGTCTCCGAACCATGGGGCGGGAGCAGTACTTC
CDR3: CASSLRTMGREQYF

V: TRBV18
J: TRBJ1-1
D: .
size: .
DNA: TGTGCCAGCTCACCCCAGGCCACCGGGGAAGCTTTCTTT
CDR3: CASSPQATGEAFF

V: TRBV20-1
J: TRBJ2-1
D: TRBD2
size: many
DNA: TGCAGTGCTGATAGCGGGAGTGGTTCCTACAATGAGCAGTTCTTC
CDR3: CSADSGSGSYNEQFF

V: TRBV3-1
J: TRBJ2-2
D: .
size: .
DNA: TGTGCCAGCAGCCGCAGGGGTACCGGGGAGCTGTTTTTT
CDR3: CASSRRGTGELFF

V: TRBV2
J: TRBJ2-5
D: TRBD2
size: many
DNA: TGTGCCAGCAGCGGGGGACTAGCGTTATCAAATAAAGAGACCCAGTACTTC
CDR3: CASSGGLALSNKETQYF

V: TRBV7-9
J: TRBJ2-7
D: .
size: many
DNA: TGTGCCAGCAGCGACGACAGCTCCCCTGCGGCGCAGTACTTC
CDR3: CASSDDSSPAAQYF

V: TRBV7-9
J: TRBJ2-5
D: .
size: few
DNA: TGTGCCAGCAGCTTTTTGTTCCAAGAGACCCAGTACTTC
CDR3: CASSFLFQETQYF

V: TRBV29-1
J: TRBJ1-4
D: .
size: .
DNA: TGCAGCGTTGAAGGACAGGAGAGTGAAAAACTGTTTTTT
CDR3: CSVEGQESEKLFF

V: TRBV7-8
J: TRBJ2-7
D: .
size: many
DNA: TGTGCCAGCAGGAAAGGTTACGAGCAGTACTTC
CDR3: CASRKGYEQYF

V: TRBV10-3
J: TRBJ2-5
D: .
size: many
DNA: TGTGCCATCAGATCCCGGGAGCCAGAGACCCAGTACTTC
CDR3: CAIRSREPETQYF

V: TRBV6-1
J: TRBJ1-4
D: .
size: .
DNA: TGTGCCAGCAGCTTAACGGTGTCTAATGAAAAACTGTTTTTT
CDR3: CASSLTVSNEKLFF

V: TRBV28
J: TRBJ1-2
D: TRBD1
size: .
DNA: TGTGCCAGCAGCAAAACAGGGGGCCATGGCTACACCTTC
CDR3: CASSKTGGHGYTF

V: TRBV28
J: TRBJ1-5
D: .
size: many
DNA: TGTGCCAGCAGCGGGACAAATCGCAATCAGCCCCAGCATTTT
CDR3: CASSGTNRNQPQHF

V: TRBV15
J: TRBJ1-5
D: .
size: .
DNA: TGTGCCACCAGCAGAGATAAAGGGATAGATCAGCCCCAGCATTTT
CDR3: CATSRDKGIDQPQHF

V: TRBV7-9
J: TRBJ2-7
D: TRBD1
size: .
DNA: TGTGCCAGCAGCTCGGGGACAGGGGTCCCCTACGAGCAGTACTTC
CDR3: CASSSGTGVPYEQYF

V: TRBV19
J: TRBJ2-1
D: .
size: many
DNA: TGTGCCAGTAGTATCCGGGCATCCTACAATGAGCAGTTCTTC
CDR3: CASSIRASYNEQFF

V: TRBV2
J: TRBJ2-5
D: .
size: many
DNA: TGTGCCAGCAGAGACGACAGACAAGAGACCCAGTACTTC
CDR3: CASRDDRQETQYF

V: TRBV3-1
J: TRBJ1-3
D: .
size: .
DNA: TGTGCCAGCAGCCTGACGGAGGACGGCTTATCTGGAAACACCATATATTTT
CDR3: CASSLTEDGLSGNTIYF

V: TRBV9
J: TRBJ2-1
D: .
size: many
DNA: TGTGCCAGCAGCGTTACTCCGACTTCATACAATGAGCAGTTCTTC
CDR3: CASSVTPTSYNEQFF

V: TRBV2
J: TRBJ1-5
D: .
size: many
DNA: TGTGCCAGCAGTGACAGGGGTAATCAGCCCCAGCATTTT
CDR3: CASSDRGNQPQHF

V: TRBV29-1
J: TRBJ2-5
D: .
size: many
DNA: TGCAGCGTTGATGCTCTAGCAAAGACCCAGTACTTC
CDR3: CSVDALAKTQYF

V: TRBV12-3/TRBV12-4
J: TRBJ2-3
D: TRBD1
size: many
DNA: TGTGCCAGCAGTCCCCTCAAGGGGGCTAGCACAGATACGCAGTATTTT
CDR3: CASSPLKGASTDTQYF

V: TRBV6-1
J: TRBJ1-1
D: .
size: many
DNA: TGTGCCAGCAGCACAGGGAGATGGAACACTGAAGCTTTCTTT
CDR3: CASSTGRWNTEAFF

V: TRBV11-2
J: TRBJ2-7
D: TRBD2
size: many
DNA: TGTGCCAGCAGCTTAGATCTAGCGGGAGAGTACGAGCAGTACTTC
CDR3: CASSLDLAGEYEQYF

V: TRBV28
J: TRBJ1-5
D: .
size: .
DNA: TGTGCCAGCAGGAAGTACAGGGACGTGAGCAATCAGCCCCAGCATTTT
CDR3: CASRKYRDVSNQPQHF

V: TRBV12-3/TRBV12-4
J: TRBJ1-1
D: .
size: many
DNA: TGTGCCAGCAGTCGCCTTAGGGGGGCGCAGGTCACTGAAGCTTTCTTT
CDR3: CASSRLRGAQVTEAFF

V: TRBV4-1
J: TRBJ2-5
D: TRBD2
size: few
DNA: TGCGCCAGCAGACTAGCGGGAGGGCTTCAGGAGACCCAGTACTTC
CDR3: CASRLAGGLQETQYF

V: TRBV24-1
J: TRBJ2-2
D: TRBD2
size: .
DNA: TGTGCCACCAGTGACCAGGGACTAGCGGGGTTTGGGACCGGGGAGCTGTTTTTT
CDR3: CATSDQGLAGFGTGELFF

V: TRBV30
J: TRBJ2-3
D: TRBD2
size: .
DNA: TGTGCCTCCGCCTTGGGAGCGGGAGAGTCAGATACGCAGTATTTT
CDR3: CASALGAGESDTQYF

V: TRBV10-3
J: TRBJ2-7
D: TRBD2
size: many
DNA: TGTGCCAGCGCGGGGGGGATTACCCACGAGCAGTACTTC
CDR3: CASAGGITHEQYF

V: TRBV15
J: TRBJ2-7
D: .
size: many
DNA: TGTGCCACCAGCAGGCCCGGGAGAGGGACCTACGAGCAGTACTTC
CDR3: CATSRPGRGTYEQYF

V: TRBV4-1
J: TRBJ2-7
D: .
size: few
DNA: TGCGCCAGCAGCCAAGATAACCAGCTGACCGTCGAGCAGTACTTC
CDR3: CASSQDNQLTVEQYF

V: TRBV19
J: TRBJ2-7
D: .
size: .
DNA: TGTGCCAGTAGTGGGACCCCCTACGAGCAGTACTTC
CDR3: CASSGTPYEQYF

V: TRBV27
J: TRBJ1-5
D: .
size: many
DNA: TGTGCCAGCAGTTCCCCCCCTATAGGCAATCAGCCCCAGCATTTT
CDR3: CASSSPPIGNQPQHF

V: TRBV12-3/TRBV12-4
J: TRBJ1-5
D: TRBD1
size: .
DNA: TGTGCCAGCAGTCCGGGGACAGGGGATCATCAGCCCCAGCATTTT
CDR3: CASSPGTGDHQPQHF

V: TRBV10-3
J: TRBJ2-5
D: .
size: .
DNA: TGTGCCATCAGTGAGGCCAAAGGGTCCTTGCGAGAGACCCAGTACTTC
CDR3: CAISEAKGSLRETQYF

V: TRBV6-1
J: TRBJ2-7
D: TRBD2
size: few
DNA: TGTGCCAGCAGTGAAGGGCAGCTAGCGGGAGCCGGGGAGCAGTACTTC
CDR3: CASSEGQLAGAGEQYF

V: TRBV12-3/TRBV12-4
J: TRBJ1-2
D: .
size: many
DNA: TGTGCCAGCAGTTTATGGCCGGTCTATGGCTACACCTTC
CDR3: CASSLWPVYGYTF

V: TRBV3-1
J: TRBJ2-5
D: .
size: many
DNA: TGTGCCAGCAGCCAAGGAGGGTGGACGGAGACCCAGTACTTC
CDR3: CASSQGGWTETQYF

V: TRBV9
J: TRBJ1-3
D: .
size: many
DNA: TGTGCCAGCCGGGGTACCTCTGGAAACACCATATATTTT
CDR3: CASRGTSGNTIYF

V: TRBV29-1
J: TRBJ2-1
D: TRBD2
size: few
DNA: TGCAGCGTTGAGCTAGCGGGAGAAACCTACAATGAGCAGTTCTTC
CDR3: CSVELAGETYNEQFF

V: TRBV11-2
J: TRBJ1-1
D: .
size: many
DNA: TGTGCCAGCAGCTCAGTACAAGCTTTCTTT
CDR3: CASSSVQAFF

V: TRBV2
J: TRBJ1-2
D: TRBD1
size: many
DNA: TGTGCCAGCAGACAAAAGGGGGCTGGTTATGGCTACACCTTC
CDR3: CASRQKGAGYGYTF